The 21 T cell receptor beta chains listed next were all sequenced from one sample in a study of blood T cell repertoires in COVID-19. Assay used: immunoSEQ multiplex PCR; TCRdb lists only in-frame clones, some missing. The sample yields about 190,000 clones, more than 75% seen once. The sample was peripheral blood. The source is a woman younger than 30 who had recovered from COVID-19.

Worth noting for this clone: At one end the junction does not follow the germline gene, possibly because of a read error. The chain has TRBV27 and TRBJ1-5; 8 nucleotides match TRBD1. CDR3 length equals 12 residues. Germline CDR1 reads MNHEY; CDR2 reads SMNVEV (reference sequence). In nucleotides, the CDR3 is TGTGCCAGCAGTTTCGGGGGACAGGACTGGTTTTTT. Protein: CASSFGGQDWFF.

This chain links TRBV3-1 (or the pseudogene TRBV3-2) with TRBJ1-1; 10 bases map to TRBD1. After removal of 2 bases from V and 4 bases from J, the junction contained 10 bases not matched to a gene. From germline, CDR1 is LGHDT and CDR2 YNNKEL (reference sequence). This CDR3 has 17 amino acids. This chain's CDR3 is CASSQKGYRDRGTEAFF. DNA of the CDR3: TGTGCCAGCAGCCAAAAAGGGTACCGGGACAGGGGCACTGAAGCTTTCTTT.

The chain links TRBV6-5 to TRBJ2-1; D perhaps matches TRBD2 (6 bases). Deletions cut 4 bases from V and 7 bases from J, with 11 bases between. The CDR3 contains 13 residues. Germline V gives CDR1 MNHEY, CDR2 SVGAGI. The chain's CDR3 is CASSFVLANEQFF. In nucleotides, the CDR3 is TGTGCCAGCAGTTTCGTACTAGCAAATGAGCAGTTCTTC.

The J gene is TRBJ1-5, the V gene TRBV9; 8 positions match TRBD1. The length of the CDR3 is 14 residues. CDR1 and CDR2 from the germline V gene are SGDLS and YYNGEE. V trimming: 3 bases; J trimming: 5 bases; junction bases outside the gene matches: 4. CDR3 amino acids: CASSETTGDQPQHF. The CDR3 DNA follows: TGTGCCAGCAGCGAGACGACAGGGGATCAGCCCCAGCATTTT.

This clone was seen only a few times. V and J are TRBV3-1 (or the pseudogene TRBV3-2) and TRBJ2-5, with TRBD1 matching 9 bases. The length of the CDR3 is 16 residues. With V trimmed by 4 bases and J by 2 bases, 8 bases remained unmatched. CDR1 is LGHDT, CDR2 YNNKEL, per germline (reference sequence). CDR3 in amino acids: CASSRPRDRAQETQYF. In DNA, the CDR3 is TGTGCCAGCAGCCGACCTAGGGACAGGGCTCAAGAGACCCAGTACTTC.

This chain uses TRBV28 with TRBJ2-2; weak D call: TRBD2 (6 bases). Germline V gene lookup returns CDR1 MDHEN and CDR2 SYDVKM. V shed 6 bases and J shed 6 bases, with 35 bases lying between them. The CDR3 totals 21 residues. As DNA, the CDR3 is TGTGCCAGCAGCAGGCCGTGGTTTCGCGGGGAGACGGCCCGAGGTTCCGGGGAGCTGTTTTTT. This gives the protein CASSRPWFRGETARGSGELFF. The variable domain in full, with the rest retrieved from reference TRBV28 and TRBJ2-2, is DVKVTQSSRYLVKRTGEKVFLECVQDMDHENMFWYRQDPGLGLRLIYFSYDVKMKEKGDIPEGYSVSREKKERFSLILESASTNQTSMYLCASSRPWFRGETARGSGELFFGEGSRLTVL.

The J gene is TRBJ2-3, the V gene TRBV27; TRBD2 matches 11 bases. This CDR3 contains 17 residues. In germline, CDR1 is MNHEY, CDR2 SMNVEV (reference sequence). Losses at the gene ends were 6 bases for V and 1 base for J; bases not matched to a gene: 9. The CDR3 sequence: CASSRTPGLAGTDTQYF. CDR3 nucleotides: TGTGCCAGCAGCCGGACCCCGGGACTAGCGGGCACAGATACGCAGTATTTT.

This chain uses TRBV11-1 with TRBJ2-1; 7 nucleotides match TRBD2. CDR1 and CDR2 from the germline V gene are SGHAT and FQDESV (reference sequence). The ends lost 8 bases at V and 5 bases at J; junction bases unmatched: 3. The CDR3 length is 12 residues. The CDR3 region is CASGGGHNEQFF. The CDR3 DNA reads as TGTGCCAGCGGCGGGGGACACAATGAGCAGTTCTTC. Complete variable domain (other parts from reference TRBV11-1 and TRBJ2-1): EAEVAQSPRYKITEKSQAVAFWCDPISGHATLYWYRQILGQGPELLVQFQDESVVDDSQLPKDRFSAERLKGVDSTLKIQPAELGDSAMYLCASGGGHNEQFFGPGTRLTVL.

Only one count was recorded for this clone. The rearrangement uses TRBV4-1 and TRBJ2-5, with a tentative D call TRBD1 (6 bases). There are 15 residues in the CDR3. The germline V and J ends were trimmed by 1 base and 5 bases, with 14 bases remaining between them. Germline values: CDR1 MGHRA, CDR2 YSYEKL. CDR3 loop: CASSQVGNREETQYF. The CDR3 nucleotides read TGCGCCAGCAGCCAAGTAGGGAACAGGGAGGAGACCCAGTACTTC.

This clone was picked up one time. The V and J genes are TRBV6-2 or TRBV6-3 and TRBJ1-2; 12 bases are a match to TRBD1. This CDR3 comprises 15 residues. Trimming took 0 bases from V and 7 from J; bases not matched to a gene: 3. CDR1 MNHEY and CDR2 SVGEGT come from the germline V gene. The CDR3 here is CASSYSGTGGIGYTF. The DNA for the CDR3 is TGTGCCAGCAGTTACTCCGGGACAGGGGGCATTGGCTACACCTTC.

The CDR3 DNA sequence: TGTGCCAGCTCACCACTTGGGGCTGGGGAGCAGTACGTC. It codes for CASSPLGAGEQYV. The chain is built from TRBV18 and TRBJ2-7; maybe TRBD1 (5 bases). Germline CDR1 reads KGHSH; CDR2 reads LQKENI. V lost 1 base and J lost 7, with 11 bases in between. The CDR3 length is 13 residues.

V gene TRBV4-1 combines with J gene TRBJ2-3; the D gene is possibly TRBD2 (6 bases). V was pared by 1 base and J by 1 base, with 12 bases between. The CDR3 consists of 16 residues. Germline V lookup: CDR1 MGHRA, CDR2 YSYEKL. The CDR3 sequence: CASSQARLGGTDTQYF. The CDR3 DNA sequence: TGCGCCAGCAGCCAAGCCCGACTAGGGGGCACAGATACGCAGTATTTT.

This chain joins TRBV2 and TRBJ1-3; D is perhaps TRBD1 (6 bases). This CDR3 is 17 amino acids long. The V gene lost 7 bases and the J gene lost 0 bases, with 19 bases spanning the gap. Germline V gene sequence: CDR1 SNHLY, CDR2 FYNNEI. DNA for the CDR3: TGTGCCAGCATTCCATTATCCAGGACAGCCTCTGGAAACACCATATATTTT. Translating gives CASIPLSRTASGNTIYF.

This rearrangement joins TRBV27 to TRBJ2-2, with a possible D match to TRBD2 (6 bases). The V gene's germline CDR1 is MNHEY and CDR2 SMNVEV (reference sequence). CDR3 length equals 13 residues. V was cut by 4 bases and J by 6 bases, with 9 bases left in between. As DNA, the CDR3 is TGTGCCAGCAGTTGGGGGGAAGCCGGGGAGCTGTTTTTT. The encoded protein is CASSWGEAGELFF.

This chain links TRBV2 with TRBJ1-4; perhaps TRBD1 as D (5 bases). V dropped 0 bases and J dropped 8 bases, with 13 bases sitting between them. The CDR3 covers 15 residues. The germline V gene has CDR1 SNHLY and CDR2 FYNNEI. The CDR3 region is CASSEAMGGGEKLFF. In DNA, the CDR3 is TGTGCCAGCAGTGAAGCGATGGGGGGTGGAGAAAAACTGTTTTTT.

This clone was observed once. This chain uses TRBV20-1 with TRBJ2-7; TRBD1 is a possible D gene (5 bases). This CDR3 spans 8 amino acids. The germline gives CDR1 DFQATT, CDR2 SNEGSKA (reference sequence). Trimming shortened V by 5 bases and J by 12 bases, and 8 bases separated the two germline ends. This CDR3 is CSADRRYF. In DNA, the CDR3 is TGCAGTGCTGACAGACGGTACTTC.

The gene calls are TRBV10-3 and TRBJ1-4, with TRBD1 matching 7 bases. The V gene end was trimmed by 10 bases and the J gene end by 7 bases; junction bases not matched to a gene: 9. Germline CDR1 ENHRY, CDR2 SYGVKD. CDR3 length: 13 residues. The CDR3 loop is CASATGMSEKLFF. CDR3 coding DNA: TGTGCCAGCGCGACAGGGATGAGTGAAAAACTGTTTTTT.

This clone was observed once. The gene calls are TRBV7-9 and TRBJ2-1, with D perhaps TRBD1 (6 bases). From germline, CDR1 is SEHNR and CDR2 FQNEAQ (reference sequence). The CDR3 contains 16 residues. V gave up 3 bases and J gave up 6 bases, with 18 bases separating them. The DNA of the CDR3 is TGTGCCAGCAGCTTTTTAACTTGGGGGCCGGCCAATGAGCAGTTCTTC. Its protein product is CASSFLTWGPANEQFF.

The chain employs TRBV3-1 (or the pseudogene TRBV3-2) and TRBJ2-7; weak D call: TRBD1 (6 bases). With 1 base removed from V and 6 bases from J, the gap between germline ends came to 13 bases. CDR3 size: 14 residues. CDR1 is LGHDT, CDR2 YNNKEL, per germline (reference sequence). For the CDR3, the DNA is TGTGCCAGCAGCCAAGTCTCACAGGGCAGCGAGCAGTACTTC. It is translated as CASSQVSQGSEQYF.

The chain uses TRBV6-5 and TRBJ2-1; TRBD1 agrees at 9 bases. CDR1 MNHEY and CDR2 SVGAGI come from the germline V gene. This CDR3 region has 15 residues. Losses at the gene ends were 5 bases for V and 4 bases for J; bases not matched to a gene: 6. The CDR3 DNA is TGTGCCAGCAGTACCGAGACAGGGGGATACAATGAGCAGTTCTTC. It translates to CASSTETGGYNEQFF.

CDR3 sequence reads: CASSSTEYSNQPQHF. The CDR3 DNA reads TGTGCCAGCAGCTCGACAGAATATAGCAATCAGCCCCAGCATTTT. The V and J genes are TRBV7-9 and TRBJ1-5; D might be TRBD1 (5 bases). Germline-derived CDR1 and CDR2 are SEHNR and FQNEAQ (reference sequence). V was pared by 4 bases and J by 0 bases, with 10 bases between. The CDR3 runs 15 residues.